Listed below are T cell receptor beta chains from one sample, sequenced in a study of human T cells and chemical hapten exposure. MiXCR was run by TCRdb on the RACE reads, yielding one entry per CDR3 protein. In the table there are 180,000 or so distinct CDR3 sequences, approximately 24% of which are singletons. Sequenced here: whole blood, sampled in connection with sensitization to the hapten diphenylcyclopropenone (DPC). These receptors were taken from a woman in her thirties or forties with alopecia areata. Some clones in this sample may be carry-over from other donors' samples. Both conserved end residues are part of each CDR3. A D gene is named only where the DNA matches it firmly. Size values are once, few and many counts, or a class for expanded clones, and some rows have none.

size: -
J: TRBJ1-2
D: -
V: TRBV28
CDR3: CASRPWGYNYGYTF
DNA: TGTGCCAGCAGGCCCTGGGGGTACAACTATGGCTACACCTTC

size: -
J: TRBJ2-1
D: -
V: TRBV7-2
CDR3: CASSLDPGSYNEQFF
DNA: TGTGCCAGCAGCTTAGACCCGGGAAGCTACAATGAGCAGTTCTTC

size: -
J: TRBJ2-7
D: -
V: TRBV7-2
CDR3: CASSSRSVGGPLSYEQYF
DNA: TGTGCCAGCAGCTCTCGATCTGTTGGGGGCCCCCTCTCCTACGAGCAGTACTTC

size: few
J: TRBJ2-3
D: -
V: TRBV5-1
CDR3: CASSFTQNTQYF
DNA: TGCGCCAGCAGCTTCACCCAAAATACGCAGTATTTT

size: -
J: TRBJ2-1
D: -
V: TRBV7-2
CDR3: CASSFPARVHNEQFF
DNA: TGTGCCAGCAGCTTCCCTGCCAGGGTCCACAATGAGCAGTTCTTC

size: many
J: TRBJ2-6
D: TRBD2
V: TRBV6-6
CDR3: CASKSGKGGANVLTF
DNA: TGTGCCAGCAAGAGCGGGAAGGGCGGGGCCAACGTCCTGACTTTC

size: few
J: TRBJ2-1
D: TRBD1
V: TRBV25-1
CDR3: CASVVTGGNEQFF
DNA: TGTGCCAGCGTAGTTACAGGGGGCAATGAGCAGTTCTTC

size: -
J: TRBJ2-5
D: -
V: TRBV18
CDR3: CASSPPPTGRFQSTQYF
DNA: TGTGCCAGCTCACCACCCCCCACAGGGCGATTTCAGTCGACCCAGTACTTC

size: -
J: TRBJ1-2
D: -
V: TRBV20-1
CDR3: CSARDRVASGYTF
DNA: TGCAGTGCTAGAGATCGGGTGGCAAGCGGCTACACCTTC

size: -
J: TRBJ2-2
D: -
V: TRBV28
CDR3: CASGRGPGELFF
DNA: TGTGCCAGCGGGAGGGGGCCCGGGGAGCTGTTTTTT

size: -
J: TRBJ1-1
D: -
V: TRBV6-5
CDR3: CASSYSNGFDTEAFF
DNA: TGTGCCAGCAGTTACTCGAATGGATTCGACACTGAAGCTTTCTTT

size: -
J: TRBJ2-5
D: TRBD1
V: TRBV7-2
CDR3: CASSFSTTGGKTQYF
DNA: TGTGCCAGCAGCTTCAGCACGACAGGGGGGAAGACCCAGTACTTC

size: once
J: TRBJ2-1
D: -
V: TRBV6-2/TRBV6-3
CDR3: CASSITRGNEQFF
DNA: TGTGCCAGCAGTATCACAAGGGGGAATGAGCAGTTCTTC

size: few
J: TRBJ2-2
D: TRBD2
V: TRBV10-3
CDR3: CAISGTSGSGTGELFF
DNA: TGTGCCATCAGCGGGACTAGCGGGAGCGGCACCGGGGAGCTGTTTTTT

size: -
J: TRBJ2-3
D: -
V: TRBV9
CDR3: CASSVGPGVTDTQYF
DNA: TGTGCCAGCAGCGTAGGCCCCGGGGTCACAGATACGCAGTATTTT

size: -
J: TRBJ2-1
D: TRBD2
V: TRBV20-1
CDR3: CSARGGLASYEQFF
DNA: TGCAGTGCTAGAGGGGGACTAGCGTCCTATGAGCAGTTCTTC

size: few
J: TRBJ1-2
D: -
V: TRBV20-1
CDR3: CSAPENQDRSIYGYTF
DNA: TGCAGTGCTCCCGAGAATCAAGACAGGAGCATCTATGGCTACACCTTC

size: few
J: TRBJ2-3
D: TRBD2
V: TRBV6-5
CDR3: CASRPSGRSTDTQYF
DNA: TGTGCCAGCAGGCCGAGCGGGAGAAGCACAGATACGCAGTATTTT

size: -
J: TRBJ2-7
D: -
V: TRBV7-9
CDR3: CASSRQHYEQYF
DNA: TGTGCCAGCAGCCGTCAGCATTACGAGCAGTACTTC

size: -
J: TRBJ2-1
D: -
V: TRBV20-1
CDR3: CSARDLARDNEQFF
DNA: TGCAGTGCTAGAGATCTAGCGCGGGACAATGAGCAGTTCTTC

size: few
J: TRBJ1-6
D: -
V: TRBV6-5
CDR3: CASREGSSYNSPLHF
DNA: TGTGCCAGCAGAGAGGGGAGCTCCTATAATTCACCCCTCCACTTT

size: few
J: TRBJ2-3
D: -
V: TRBV28
CDR3: CATGSRSTDTQYF
DNA: TGTGCCACCGGTAGCAGAAGCACAGATACGCAGTATTTT

size: -
J: TRBJ2-7
D: -
V: TRBV20-1
CDR3: CSARDRIRPYEQYF
DNA: TGCAGTGCTAGAGATAGGATTAGACCCTACGAGCAGTACTTC

size: -
J: TRBJ2-5
D: -
V: TRBV5-6
CDR3: CASSRRVLPGEETQYF
DNA: TGTGCCAGCAGCCGGCGGGTACTGCCGGGGGAAGAGACCCAGTACTTC

size: few
J: TRBJ2-7
D: TRBD2
V: TRBV20-1
CDR3: CSASSSGRAEFEQYF
DNA: TGCAGTGCTAGCTCTAGCGGGAGGGCCGAATTCGAGCAGTACTTC

size: few
J: TRBJ2-1
D: -
V: TRBV7-6
CDR3: CASSLLNPGSYNEQFF
DNA: TGTGCCAGCAGCCTTCTAAACCCAGGTTCCTACAATGAGCAGTTCTTC

size: few
J: TRBJ2-7
D: TRBD2
V: TRBV29-1
CDR3: CSVDSSGTGEQYF
DNA: TGCAGCGTTGATTCTAGCGGGACGGGCGAGCAGTACTTC

size: -
J: TRBJ1-4
D: -
V: TRBV7-8
CDR3: CASSRRQANEKLFF
DNA: TGTGCCAGCAGCCGCCGACAGGCTAATGAAAAACTGTTTTTT

size: -
J: TRBJ2-7
D: -
V: TRBV15
CDR3: CATSREGGSFSYEQYF
DNA: TGTGCCACCAGCAGAGAGGGGGGCAGCTTCTCCTACGAGCAGTACTTC

size: -
J: TRBJ1-1
D: TRBD1
V: TRBV10-3
CDR3: CAISGQGYNTEAFF
DNA: TGTGCCATCAGCGGACAGGGCTATAACACTGAAGCTTTCTTT

size: few
J: TRBJ1-2
D: -
V: TRBV6-5
CDR3: CASSYLTGANYGYTF
DNA: TGTGCCAGCAGTTACTTGACGGGAGCTAACTATGGCTACACCTTC

size: few
J: TRBJ2-7
D: -
V: TRBV6-2/TRBV6-3
CDR3: CASSWADYEQYF
DNA: TGTGCCAGCAGTTGGGCGGACTACGAGCAGTACTTC

size: -
J: TRBJ2-7
D: -
V: TRBV18
CDR3: CASSPGTFAYEQYF
DNA: TGTGCCAGCTCACCCGGGACTTTTGCCTACGAGCAGTACTTC

size: -
J: TRBJ2-1
D: -
V: TRBV7-3
CDR3: CASSLNSRGAREQFF
DNA: TGTGCCAGCAGCTTAAATTCGAGGGGCGCTAGGGAGCAGTTCTTC

size: -
J: TRBJ2-2
D: TRBD1
V: TRBV28
CDR3: CASREDREKAGELFF
DNA: TGTGCCAGCAGAGAGGACAGGGAAAAAGCCGGGGAGCTGTTTTTT

size: -
J: TRBJ2-5
D: -
V: TRBV5-1
CDR3: CASSLGQSPETQYF
DNA: TGCGCCAGCAGCTTGGGGCAAAGCCCGGAGACCCAGTACTTC

size: -
J: TRBJ2-3
D: -
V: TRBV30
CDR3: CAWSPTSLGRVASTDTQYF
DNA: TGTGCCTGGAGTCCCACTTCCTTAGGCAGGGTGGCTAGCACAGATACGCAGTATTTT

size: -
J: TRBJ2-7
D: -
V: TRBV5-1
CDR3: CASSPWIGGAYEQYF
DNA: TGCGCCAGCAGCCCCTGGATCGGGGGCGCCTACGAGCAGTACTTC

size: -
J: TRBJ2-2
D: -
V: TRBV20-1
CDR3: CSAARPGDRNTGELFF
DNA: TGCAGTGCTGCCCGCCCGGGGGACCGGAACACCGGGGAGCTGTTTTTT

size: few
J: TRBJ2-5
D: -
V: TRBV20-1
CDR3: CSTGESQETQYF
DNA: TGCAGTACGGGAGAGAGTCAAGAGACCCAGTACTTC

size: -
J: TRBJ2-3
D: -
V: TRBV5-1
CDR3: CASSLGLEGTDTQYF
DNA: TGCGCCAGCAGCTTGGGACTAGAAGGCACAGATACGCAGTATTTT

size: many
J: TRBJ2-3
D: -
V: TRBV5-1
CDR3: CASSPPTDTQYF
DNA: TGCGCCAGCAGCCCCCCGACAGATACGCAGTATTTT

size: few
J: TRBJ2-7
D: TRBD1
V: TRBV18
CDR3: CASSPPVGTGAHEQYF
DNA: TGTGCCAGCTCACCACCGGTCGGGACAGGGGCCCACGAGCAGTACTTC

size: many
J: TRBJ2-1
D: -
V: TRBV19
CDR3: CASGGTPLYNEQFF
DNA: TGTGCCAGTGGGGGGACTCCCCTTTACAATGAGCAGTTCTTC

size: few
J: TRBJ1-1
D: -
V: TRBV7-8
CDR3: CASSLALGGRSEAFF
DNA: TGTGCCAGCAGCTTAGCGCTCGGGGGGAGATCTGAAGCTTTCTTT

size: -
J: TRBJ2-3
D: -
V: TRBV7-2
CDR3: CASSLQAGTQYF
DNA: TGTGCCAGCAGCTTACAGGCTGGTACGCAGTATTTT

size: -
J: TRBJ2-3
D: TRBD2
V: TRBV20-1
CDR3: CSVRGRVGTDTQYF
DNA: TGCAGTGTCCGCGGGAGAGTTGGCACAGATACGCAGTATTTT

size: many
J: TRBJ1-5
D: -
V: TRBV19
CDR3: CASSIGVVIYSNQPQHF
DNA: TGTGCCAGTAGTATCGGAGTGGTGATCTATAGCAATCAGCCCCAGCATTTT